Following are 10 T cell receptor beta chains from one sample sequenced in a study of shared clonotypes between healthy human individuals. In the naive CD8 group, cells lacked CD45RO and were positively selected for CCR7, so terminally differentiated effector memory CD45RA+ cells were left out. This table comes from immunoSEQ multiplex PCR, and its TCRdb copy is limited to in-frame clones, with some not included. The sample lists about 2 million clones; about 95% were seen once. Sequencing used naive CD8+ T cells sorted from blood. The receptors shown here come from a man younger than 35 in good health.

This chain connects TRBV5-1 to TRBJ2-5, with D unclear. This CDR3 is built from 13 residues. V lost 3 bases and J 3 bases, leaving 9 bases between the germline ends. Germline CDR1 reads SGHRS; CDR2 reads YFSETQ. CDR3 protein: CASSSVEEETQYF. The CDR3 region has the DNA TGCGCCAGCAGCTCGGTGGAAGAAGAGACCCAGTACTTC.

This chain joins TRBV2 and TRBJ1-4; 7 nucleotides line up with TRBD1. After removal of 1 base from V and 6 bases from J, the junction contained 5 bases not matched to a gene. The CDR3 runs to 15 residues. Per germline, CDR1 SNHLY and CDR2 FYNNEI. The CDR3 DNA is TGTGCCAGCAGTGAAGATAGGGGGCTTTATGAAAAACTGTTTTTT. Encoded protein: CASSEDRGLYEKLFF.

V usage is TRBV7-9 and J usage is TRBJ2-3; 7 bases are shared with TRBD1. There are 16 residues in the CDR3. Germline CDR1 and CDR2: SEHNR and FQNEAQ (reference sequence). Unmatched junction bases numbered 10, after V lost 5 bases and J lost 2 bases. The CDR3 is CASSPAFGQDTDTQYF. The CDR3 DNA is TGTGCCAGCAGCCCAGCCTTTGGACAGGACACAGATACGCAGTATTTT.

In this sample, this clone turned up once. The V gene is TRBV28, the J gene TRBJ2-7; 8 positions agree with TRBD2. Germline CDR1 and CDR2: MDHEN and SYDVKM. The CDR3 totals 17 residues. V lost 3 bases and J lost 0; bases outside the gene matches: 10. The DNA of the CDR3 is TGTGCCAGCAGTTTCAACTACGTAAGCGGGGGCTCCTACGAGCAGTACTTC. Translated: CASSFNYVSGGSYEQYF.

A single count supports this clone. Distinct nucleotide sequences in the sample also encode this CDR3. The chain uses TRBV4-1 and TRBJ2-7; 8 positions agree with TRBD1. J was trimmed by 3 bases and V by 4 bases; bases with no gene match: 5. Germline V gene lookup returns CDR1 MGHRA and CDR2 YSYEKL. This CDR3 has 14 amino acids. CDR3 protein: CASSLGTGNYEQYF. The DNA of the CDR3 is TGCGCCAGCAGCCTGGGGACAGGCAACTACGAGCAGTACTTC.

The chain joins TRBV4-3 to TRBJ1-6; D unclear. This CDR3 is 17 amino acids long. The V end lost 0 bases, the J end lost 0 bases, and 9 bases lay between the germline ends. Germline V gives CDR1 LGHNA, CDR2 YSLEER. In DNA, the CDR3 is TGCGCCAGCAGCCAAGATTGGGGAGTCTCCTATAATTCACCCCTCCACTTT. As protein: CASSQDWGVSYNSPLHF.

As to this clone: It is unclear where the CDR3 begins or ends on the DNA, so no DNA is shown, and the CDR3 is as TCRdb lists it. The chain joins TRBV5-6 to TRBJ2-3; TRBD2, the table's D call, lacks a check against the DNA. With termini counted, the CDR3 has 13 amino acids. Germline CDR1 and CDR2: SGHDT and YYEEEE. This CDR3 is CASSFGEGDTQYF.

V is TRBV7-2 and J is TRBJ2-7; D may match TRBD1 or TRBD2 (5 bases each). CDR1 and CDR2 from the germline V gene are SGHTA and FQGNSA. The CDR3 extends over 14 amino acids. V gave up 1 base and J gave up 6 bases, with 13 bases separating them. The CDR3 protein is CASSLGLGDIEQYF. The CDR3 coding sequence is TGTGCCAGCAGCTTAGGGTTGGGGGATATCGAGCAGTACTTC.

This chain joins TRBV7-3 and TRBJ1-2, with D maybe TRBD1 (6 bases). This CDR3 comprises 16 residues. The germline CDR1 and CDR2 sequences are SGHTA and FQGTGA. Trimming removed 2 bases from V and 5 bases from J, with 18 bases in between. CDR3 region: CASSLAQGAIIYGYTF. As DNA, the CDR3 is TGTGCCAGCAGCTTAGCACAGGGTGCAATTATTTATGGCTACACCTTC. Full variable domain (outside the CDR3, taken from reference TRBV7-3 and TRBJ1-2): GAGVSQTPSNKVTEKGKYVELRCDPISGHTALYWYRQSLGQGPEFLIYFQGTGAADDSGLPNDRFFAVRPEGSVSTLKIQRTERGDSAVYLCASSLAQGAIIYGYTFGSGTRLTVV.

The chain uses TRBV28 and TRBJ2-1, with 8 bases aligning to TRBD2. J lost 10 bases, V lost 1 base, and 6 bases had no gene match. This CDR3 comprises 14 residues. Germline V gene data show CDR1 as MDHEN and CDR2 as SYDVKM. CDR3 region: CASSLFPRGGEQFF. CDR3 sequence (DNA): TGTGCCAGCAGTTTATTTCCCCGGGGGGGGGAGCAGTTCTTC. Complete variable domain (other parts from reference TRBV28 and TRBJ2-1): DVKVTQSSRYLVKRTGEKVFLECVQDMDHENMFWYRQDPGLGLRLIYFSYDVKMKEKGDIPEGYSVSREKKERFSLILESASTNQTSMYLCASSLFPRGGEQFFGPGTRLTVL.